The clone carrying this T cell receptor (beta chain) has ten or more counts. Its specificity is not known. This specimen belongs to a study of blood T cells in healthy people across ages. Study-level points and caveats: Nothing was known about donor CMV status, and this possibly confounded expanded clonotype changes. Estimates based on one million T cells were treated as lower bounds.

Then a second PCR, running roughly 7 to 11 cycles, was carried out with a sample-barcoded 5' primer and a J-beta primer mix. TCRdb called the 5' RACE reads again in MiXCR, with one record for every CDR3 protein. The sample consists of fewer than 800,000 distinct CDR3 sequences, about 34% of them appearing once. Total RNA extraction produced at least 5 micrograms (per sample) for the study. Germline CDR1 LGHDT, CDR2 YNNKEL (reference sequence). The CDR3 is 13 amino acids. V gave up 4 bases and J gave up 6 bases, with 10 bases separating them. The sequence was obtained from a woman aged 80 or older in good health. The chain has TRBV3-1 and TRBJ2-4, with D perhaps TRBD1 (7 bases). The material sequenced was blood. CDR3 coding DNA: TGTGCCAGCAGCCCAGGGGGGATAAACATTCAGTACTTC. This codes for CASSPGGINIQYF.